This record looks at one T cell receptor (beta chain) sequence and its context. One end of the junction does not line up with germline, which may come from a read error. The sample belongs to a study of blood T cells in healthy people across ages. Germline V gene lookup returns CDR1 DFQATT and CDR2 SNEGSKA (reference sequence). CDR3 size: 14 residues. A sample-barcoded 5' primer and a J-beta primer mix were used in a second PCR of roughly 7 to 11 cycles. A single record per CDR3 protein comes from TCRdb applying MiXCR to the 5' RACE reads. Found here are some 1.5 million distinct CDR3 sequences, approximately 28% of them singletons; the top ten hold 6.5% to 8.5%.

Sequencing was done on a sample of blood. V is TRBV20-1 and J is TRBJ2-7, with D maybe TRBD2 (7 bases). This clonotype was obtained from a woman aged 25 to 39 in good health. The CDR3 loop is CSARGGTTSYEQYF. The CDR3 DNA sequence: TGTAGTGCTAGAGGGGGGACTACCTCCTACGAGCAGTACTTC.